What follows are 10 T cell receptor beta chains derived from one specimen sequenced in a study of PD-L1 blockade in urothelial cancer. The method was immunoSEQ multiplex PCR; TCRdb's version includes in-frame clones alone and lacks a portion of them. This repertoire shows 71,000 or so clones, roughly 91% found once; its top ten account for 3.4%. Sequencing was performed on PBMCs, taken around atezolizumab (anti-PD-L1) treatment. Source of these receptors: a man in his 60s with urothelial cancer.

This chain uses TRBV6-6 with TRBJ1-6; unclear D gene. Trimming stripped 6 bases from V and 7 bases from J, with 7 bases between. The V gene's germline CDR1 is MNHNY and CDR2 SVGAGI (reference sequence). The CDR3 loop spans 12 amino acids. The CDR3, as DNA: TGTGCCAGCAGGAGGAGCAATTCACCCCTCCACTTT. Its translation is CASRRSNSPLHF.

The chain is built from TRBV29-1 and TRBJ2-5; D might be TRBD1 (5 bases). The CDR3 has 13 residues. Germline-derived CDR1 and CDR2 are SQVTM and ANQGSEA. The ends were cut back, 2 bases at V and 1 base at J, with 8 bases in the middle. This CDR3 reads CSVEPGSQETQYF. The CDR3 DNA is TGCAGCGTTGAACCAGGGTCCCAAGAGACCCAGTACTTC.

This chain uses TRBV6-5 with TRBJ2-1, with D possibly being TRBD2 (6 bases). The germline V gene encodes CDR1 MNHEY and CDR2 SVGAGI. V lost 0 bases and J 7 bases, leaving 16 bases between the germline ends. This CDR3 is 16 amino acids long. The DNA of the CDR3 is TGTGCCAGCAGTTACTCCCGTCGGGGGATAGGAAATGAGCAGTTCTTC. Translated, it gives CASSYSRRGIGNEQFF.

This chain links TRBV10-2 with TRBJ1-5, with 8 bases identical to TRBD1. Losses at the gene ends were 2 bases for V and 7 bases for J; bases not matched to a gene: 10. CDR3 length: 16 residues. Germline V CDR1 and CDR2: WSHSY, SAAADI. CDR3 amino acids: CASSERTGQGTQPQHF. CDR3 nucleotides: TGCGCCAGCAGTGAGCGGACCGGACAGGGAACCCAGCCCCAGCATTTT.

The count of this clone is one. The genes are TRBV6-5 and TRBJ2-5; D is possibly TRBD1 (5 bases). Germline V lookup: CDR1 MNHEY, CDR2 SVGAGI. The CDR3 length is 13 residues. Trimming removed 3 bases from V and 8 bases from J, with 13 bases in between. The CDR3 protein is CASSYVVGETQYF. The DNA of the CDR3 is TGTGCCAGCAGTTATGTGGTAGGGGAAACCCAGTACTTC.

The rearrangement uses TRBV18 and TRBJ2-7; the D is unclear. V was cut by 2 bases and J by 2 bases, with 13 bases left in between. Germline loops: CDR1 KGHSH, CDR2 LQKENI. The length of the CDR3 is 15 residues. CDR3 protein: CASSPGLTVTYEQYF. The CDR3 DNA follows: TGTGCCAGCTCACCAGGGCTAACGGTTACCTACGAGCAGTACTTC.

This chain uses TRBV6-5 with TRBJ2-3, with 8 nucleotides matching TRBD2. CDR1 is MNHEY and CDR2 is SVGAGI in the germline V gene. This CDR3 comprises 15 residues. V gave up 0 bases and J gave up 7 bases; unmatched junction bases: 6. The CDR3 DNA is TGTGCCAGCAGTTACTCGGCGGGGGGCGGGTATACGCAGTATTTT. Translating gives CASSYSAGGGYTQYF.

The chain has TRBV6-5 and TRBJ1-4; D unclear. Trimming took off 0 bases at V and 8 bases at J, with 13 bases between the two ends. There are 15 residues in the CDR3. CDR1 and CDR2 from the germline V gene are MNHEY and SVGAGI. The CDR3 bases are TGTGCCAGCAGTTACTCAGGGAGAGAGGGAGAAAAACTGTTTTTT. Its protein is CASSYSGREGEKLFF.

The J gene is TRBJ2-3, the V gene TRBV28; 15 bases are shared with TRBD2. V lost 2 bases, J lost 8 bases, and 5 bases stayed unmatched. Germline V lookup: CDR1 MDHEN, CDR2 SYDVKM. The CDR3 sequence is 16 residues long. Written as DNA, the CDR3 is TGTGCCAGCAGTTTAGATGGACTAGCGGGAGGGGGTACGCAGTATTTT. Translation gives CASSLDGLAGGGTQYF.

The chain combines TRBV7-8 with TRBJ2-3; 14 nucleotides line up with TRBD2. The CDR3 has 19 amino acids. Unmatched junction bases numbered 16, after V lost 4 bases and J lost 7 bases. Germline V gene data show CDR1 as SGHVS and CDR2 as FQNEAQ. The CDR3 DNA follows: TGTGCCAGCAGCTCGGAGGGACTAGCGGGAGTAGGGGGGAAAAATACGCAGTATTTT. It codes for CASSSEGLAGVGGKNTQYF.